The present entry profiles one TCR beta chain with its context. The CDR3 spans 15 residues. Trimming removed 2 bases from V and 4 bases from J; junction bases left unmatched: 4. From germline, CDR1 is SEHNR and CDR2 FQNEAQ (reference sequence). These data originate in a study of spatial heterogeneity in lung cancer. One entry per CDR3 protein, called by TCRdb with MiXCR from the 5' RACE reads. This table holds 15,000 to 20,000 distinct CDR3 sequences, about 19% found once. Time point: blood at routine non-recurrence follow-up after resection. V is TRBV7-9 and J is TRBJ1-4; 7 positions agree with TRBD1. The clonotype comes from a male donor with early-stage non-small cell lung cancer. The sequences come from PBMCs, collected at follow-up. The CDR3 reads CASSLTGTDNEKLFF. The CDR3 region has the DNA TGTGCCAGCAGCTTAACCGGGACAGATAATGAAAAACTGTTTTTT.